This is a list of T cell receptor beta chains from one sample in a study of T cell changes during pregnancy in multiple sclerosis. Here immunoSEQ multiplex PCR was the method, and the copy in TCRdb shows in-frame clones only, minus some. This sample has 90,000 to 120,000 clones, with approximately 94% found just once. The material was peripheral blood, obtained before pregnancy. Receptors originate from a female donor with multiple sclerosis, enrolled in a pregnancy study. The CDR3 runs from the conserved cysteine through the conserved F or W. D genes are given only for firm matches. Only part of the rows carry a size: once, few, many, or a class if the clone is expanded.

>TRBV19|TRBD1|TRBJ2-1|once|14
CASSTLDRGYEQFF
TGTGCCAGTAGTACCCTGGACAGGGGGTATGAGCAGTTCTTC
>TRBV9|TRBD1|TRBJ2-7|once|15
CASSVTGGSAYEQYF
TGTGCCAGCAGCGTAACAGGGGGGTCAGCCTACGAGCAGTACTTC
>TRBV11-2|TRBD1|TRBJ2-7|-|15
CASSPRPGQADEQYF
TGTGCCAGCAGCCCCCGCCCGGGACAGGCTGACGAGCAGTACTTC
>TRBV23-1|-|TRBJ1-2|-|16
CASSQSTRLTNYGYTF
TGCGCCAGCAGTCAATCGACCAGGCTAACTAACTATGGCTACACCTTC
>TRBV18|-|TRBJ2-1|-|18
CASSLRGQGKGSYNEQFF
TGTGCCAGCTCTCTTCGCGGTCAGGGGAAAGGGTCCTACAATGAGCAGTTCTTC
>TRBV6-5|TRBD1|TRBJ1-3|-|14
CASSFGTAGGTIYF
TGTGCCAGCAGTTTCGGGACAGCTGGAGGCACCATATATTTT
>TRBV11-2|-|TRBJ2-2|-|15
CASSLETGGSGELFF
TGTGCCAGCAGCTTAGAAACAGGCGGTAGCGGGGAGCTGTTTTTT
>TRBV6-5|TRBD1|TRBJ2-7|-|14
CAAKKGQVNDEQYF
TGTGCCGCCAAAAAGGGACAGGTGAACGACGAGCAGTACTTC
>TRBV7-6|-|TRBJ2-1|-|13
CASSLLSGDEQFF
TGTGCCAGCAGTCTGTTATCGGGTGATGAGCAGTTCTTC
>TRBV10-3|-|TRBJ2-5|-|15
CAISEGAGGQETQYF
TGTGCCATCAGTGAAGGGGCAGGGGGGCAAGAGACCCAGTACTTC
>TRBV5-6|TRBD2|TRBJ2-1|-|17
CASSLAVVTSGDNEQFF
TGTGCCAGCAGCTTGGCGGTCGTGACTAGCGGGGACAATGAGCAGTTCTTC
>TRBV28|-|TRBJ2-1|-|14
CASTGDLEWNEQFF
TGTGCCAGCACAGGGGACCTAGAGTGGAATGAGCAGTTCTTC
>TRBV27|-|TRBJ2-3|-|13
CASRKQGPDTQYF
TGTGCCAGCAGAAAACAGGGCCCAGATACGCAGTATTTT
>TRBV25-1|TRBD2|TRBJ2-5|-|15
CASEKPSGCQETQYF
TGTGCCAGCGAAAAGCCTAGCGGGTGCCAAGAGACCCAGTACTTC
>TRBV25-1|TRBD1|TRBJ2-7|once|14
CASSETGGSGEQYF
TGTGCCAGCAGTGAGACAGGGGGCTCTGGAGAGCAGTACTTC
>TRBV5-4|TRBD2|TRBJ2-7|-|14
CASSLAGGPREQYF
TGTGCCAGCAGCTTAGCGGGAGGGCCTCGGGAGCAGTACTTC
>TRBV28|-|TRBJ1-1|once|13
CASSLRGGTEAFF
TGTGCCAGCAGTTTAAGGGGGGGCACTGAAGCTTTCTTT
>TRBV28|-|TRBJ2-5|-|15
CASSFSRGPEETQYF
TGTGCCAGCAGTTTTAGCAGAGGTCCGGAAGAGACCCAGTACTTC
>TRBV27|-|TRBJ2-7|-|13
CASSLLDRVEQYF
TGTGCCAGCAGTTTGCTAGACAGAGTCGAGCAGTACTTC
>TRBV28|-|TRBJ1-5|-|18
CASSLYVGGGPGFQPQHF
TGTGCCAGCAGTTTATACGTTGGAGGAGGGCCAGGGTTTCAGCCCCAGCATTTT
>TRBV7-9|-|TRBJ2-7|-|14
CASSFLQDSYEQYF
TGTGCCAGCAGCTTTTTACAGGACTCCTACGAGCAGTACTTC
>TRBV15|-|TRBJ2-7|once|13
CATAWGSSYEQYF
TGTGCCACCGCATGGGGCAGCTCCTACGAGCAGTACTTC
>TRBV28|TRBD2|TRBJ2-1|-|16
CASSLLPGDYYNEQFF
TGTGCCAGCAGTTTACTACCGGGGGACTACTACAATGAGCAGTTCTTC
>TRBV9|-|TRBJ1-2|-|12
CASESTNYGYTF
TGTGCCAGCGAGTCTACTAACTATGGCTACACCTTC
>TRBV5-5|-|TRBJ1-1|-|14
CASSGGTVNTEAFF
TGTGCCAGCAGCGGCGGGACGGTGAACACTGAAGCTTTCTTT
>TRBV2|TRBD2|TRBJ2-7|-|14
CASSLAGGPYEQYF
TGTGCCAGCAGTCTAGCGGGAGGACCCTACGAGCAGTACTTC
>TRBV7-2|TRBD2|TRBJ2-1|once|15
CASSLILAGYNEQFF
TGTGCCAGCAGCTTAATACTAGCGGGCTACAATGAGCAGTTCTTC
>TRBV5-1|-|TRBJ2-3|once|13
CASSLGAPDTQYF
TGCGCCAGCAGCCTAGGGGCCCCAGATACGCAGTATTTT
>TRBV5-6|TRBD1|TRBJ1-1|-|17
CASSLGRQGWGNTEAFF
TGTGCCAGCAGCTTGGGGAGACAGGGTTGGGGTAACACTGAAGCTTTCTTT
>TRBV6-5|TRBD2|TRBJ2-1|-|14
CASRLAESYNEQFF
TGTGCCAGCAGGCTAGCGGAGTCCTACAATGAGCAGTTCTTC
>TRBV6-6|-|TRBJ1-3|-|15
CASSYGVGTGNTIYF
TGTGCCAGCAGTTACGGGGTCGGGACTGGAAACACCATATATTTT
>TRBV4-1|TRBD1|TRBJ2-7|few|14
CASSQGQGTYEQYF
TGCGCCAGCAGCCAAGGACAGGGTACCTACGAGCAGTACTTC
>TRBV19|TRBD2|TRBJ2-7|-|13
CASSIVAGDEQYF
TGTGCCAGTAGTATAGTTGCGGGAGACGAGCAGTACTTC
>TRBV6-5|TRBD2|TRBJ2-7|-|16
CASSYSFSGSLYEQYF
TGTGCCAGCAGTTACTCGTTTAGCGGGAGCCTCTACGAGCAGTACTTC
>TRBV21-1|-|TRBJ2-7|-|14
CASSSHRDPYEQYF
TGTGCCAGCAGCTCCCACAGGGACCCATACGAGCAGTACTTC
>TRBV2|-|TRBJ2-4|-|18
CASSELKAWGVGKNIQYF
TGTGCCAGCAGTGAATTAAAGGCTTGGGGAGTTGGCAAAAACATTCAGTACTTC
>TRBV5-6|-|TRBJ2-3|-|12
CASSLASDTQYF
TGTGCCAGCAGCTTGGCCTCAGATACGCAGTATTTT
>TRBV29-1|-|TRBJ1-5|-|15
CSVTLLERGNQPQHF
TGCAGCGTGACACTTCTAGAGCGGGGCAATCAGCCCCAGCATTTT
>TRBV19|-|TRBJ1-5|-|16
CASSIGGPYSNQPQHF
TGTGCCAGTAGTATAGGGGGGCCCTATAGCAATCAGCCCCAGCATTTT